A selection of T cell receptor beta chains follows, all from one sample in a study of blood T cell repertoires in COVID-19. Profiled with immunoSEQ multiplex PCR; TCRdb holds only in-frame clones, not every one. The sample has 200,000 to 250,000 clones, about 84% seen once; the top ten hold roughly 2%. The material sequenced was PBMCs or T cells enriched from blood (not recorded which). The receptors come from a woman aged 45-60 years who had recovered from COVID-19. The CDR3 runs from the conserved cysteine through the conserved F or W. A D gene is named only where the DNA matches it firmly. The size of a clone is reported for some rows only, either as once, few or many, or as a class for expanded clones.

CDR3: CASSLGYRLNTEAFF
DNA: TGTGCCAGCTCTCTAGGATACAGGTTGAACACTGAAGCTTTCTTT
size: -
D: -
V: TRBV2
J: TRBJ1-1

CDR3: CASSPRQNRNSPLHF
DNA: TGTGCCAGCAGCCCCAGACAGAATCGGAATTCACCCCTCCACTTT
size: -
D: -
V: TRBV6-5
J: TRBJ1-6

CDR3: CASSQIQGMGYGYTF
DNA: TGTGCCAGCAGTCAGATACAGGGGATGGGCTATGGCTACACCTTC
size: -
D: TRBD1
V: TRBV2
J: TRBJ1-2

CDR3: CASNKGVAGDFSGNTIYF
DNA: TGTGCCAGCAACAAAGGCGTGGCAGGGGATTTCTCTGGAAACACCATATATTTT
size: -
D: -
V: TRBV7-2
J: TRBJ1-3

CDR3: CASKGRYAGQNTGELFF
DNA: TGCGCCAGCAAAGGAAGGTATGCTGGGCAGAACACCGGGGAGCTGTTTTTT
size: -
D: -
V: TRBV5-1
J: TRBJ2-2

CDR3: CASGGSNYGYTF
DNA: TGTGCCAGCGGAGGCTCTAACTATGGCTACACCTTC
size: once
D: -
V: TRBV9
J: TRBJ1-2

CDR3: CARRQGSSDQPQHF
DNA: TGCGCCAGACGACAGGGTTCTTCAGATCAGCCCCAGCATTTT
size: -
D: TRBD1
V: TRBV10-2
J: TRBJ1-5

CDR3: CASSPQRQYNSPLHF
DNA: TGTGCCAGCAGCCCTCAACGACAGTATAATTCACCCCTCCACTTT
size: -
D: -
V: TRBV7-2
J: TRBJ1-6

CDR3: CASSQDGTVTGNTIYF
DNA: TGTGCCAGCAGCCAAGATGGGACAGTGACTGGAAACACCATATATTTT
size: -
D: TRBD1
V: TRBV4-2
J: TRBJ1-3

CDR3: CASSWIAFGGSTDTQYF
DNA: TGTGCCAGCAGCTGGATAGCGTTTGGGGGGAGCACAGATACGCAGTATTTT
size: -
D: -
V: TRBV5-6
J: TRBJ2-3

CDR3: CASGPTGTRASEQYF
DNA: TGTGCCAGCGGCCCGACCGGGACTAGGGCCTCCGAGCAGTACTTC
size: -
D: TRBD2
V: TRBV27
J: TRBJ2-7

CDR3: CATSRGTGGYTDTQYF
DNA: TGTGCCACCAGCAGGGGGACAGGGGGCTACACAGATACGCAGTATTTT
size: -
D: TRBD1
V: TRBV15
J: TRBJ2-3

CDR3: CASSSTGTGDYGYTF
DNA: TGTGCCAGCAGTTCGACCGGGACAGGGGACTATGGCTACACCTTC
size: -
D: TRBD1
V: TRBV27
J: TRBJ1-2

CDR3: CASSLDMYEQYF
DNA: TGCGCCAGCAGCTTGGACATGTACGAGCAGTACTTC
size: -
D: -
V: TRBV5-1
J: TRBJ2-7

CDR3: CASSIVASNQPQHF
DNA: TGTGCCAGTAGTATAGTAGCTAGCAATCAGCCCCAGCATTTT
size: -
D: -
V: TRBV19
J: TRBJ1-5

CDR3: CASSLMTGGYQPQHF
DNA: TGTGCCAGTAGTTTAATGACAGGGGGCTATCAGCCCCAGCATTTT
size: -
D: TRBD1
V: TRBV19
J: TRBJ1-5

CDR3: CASSVEGQGRRSGYTF
DNA: TGTGCCAGCAGCGTAGAGGGACAGGGGCGAAGGAGCGGCTACACCTTC
size: few
D: TRBD1
V: TRBV9
J: TRBJ1-2

CDR3: CASSFSQDYGYTF
DNA: TGTGCCAGCAGTTTTTCCCAGGACTATGGCTACACCTTC
size: -
D: -
V: TRBV28
J: TRBJ1-2

CDR3: CSVLPGEADTQYF
DNA: TGCAGCGTTCTTCCCGGGGAAGCAGATACGCAGTATTTT
size: -
D: -
V: TRBV29-1
J: TRBJ2-3

CDR3: CASSLFDRGMNTEAFF
DNA: TGTGCCAGCAGCTTGTTTGACAGGGGGATGAACACTGAAGCTTTCTTT
size: few
D: TRBD1
V: TRBV5-5
J: TRBJ1-1

CDR3: CASSQERTGNAEAFF
DNA: TGTGCCAGCAGCCAAGAACGGACGGGGAACGCTGAAGCTTTCTTT
size: -
D: -
V: TRBV14
J: TRBJ1-1

CDR3: CASTRAGGQEKLFF
DNA: TGTGCCAGCACCCGGGCCGGGGGGCAGGAAAAACTGTTTTTT
size: -
D: -
V: TRBV2
J: TRBJ1-4